This entry features one T cell receptor (beta chain) sequence. Its target is not known. This entry belongs to a study of OX40 agonist ivuxolimab in advanced cancers. Study at large: Ivuxolimab doses were 0.01, 0.1, 0.3, 1.5, 3 or 10 mg/kg every 2 weeks. Enrollees could have had prior anti-PD-1, anti-PD-L1 or anti-CTLA-4 therapy, which more than 30% had received. Study results and limitations: Expanded peripheral T-cell antigen specificity went undetermined.

TCRdb's copy holds only in-frame clones and misses some; the assay was immunoSEQ multiplex PCR. The table has under 100,000 clones, roughly 92% seen once. Systemic immunosuppression or a history of autoimmune disease excluded patients. This specimen was CD4+ or CD8+ T cells sorted from blood, taken in a trial of the OX40 agonist ivuxolimab. This TCR was recovered from an adult with an advanced solid tumor such as melanoma, head and neck, liver or kidney cancer.

DNA for the CDR3: TGTGCCAGCAGCCGCTCGGCCGATACGCAGTATTTT. This encodes CASSRSADTQYF. This chain uses TRBV7-6 with TRBJ2-3; no clear D gene. The V end was cut by 5 bases, the J end by 6 bases, with 9 bases between. Germline V CDR1 and CDR2: SGHVS, FNYEAQ. The CDR3 has 12 residues.